The 20 T cell receptor beta chains presented below share a single source sample, sequenced in a study of CD8 T cells in ankylosing spondylitis. MiXCR, run by TCRdb on the 5' RACE reads, gives a single entry per CDR3 protein. The repertoire has around 300,000 distinct CDR3 sequences, under 15% of them found once; the top ten carry approximately 1%. The sequenced material came from blood, either unsorted or a sorted T cell fraction (not recorded which). These receptor sequences come from a male donor with ankylosing spondylitis or in good health (not recorded which).

This chain links TRBV10-2 with TRBJ1-5; D gene ambiguous. In germline, CDR1 is WSHSY, CDR2 SAAADI. V shed 4 bases and J shed 5 bases, with 9 bases lying between them. The CDR3 spans 13 residues. The CDR3 DNA reads as TGCGCCAGCAGTGGGAACAGAGATCAGCCCCAGCATTTT. Its protein product is CASSGNRDQPQHF.

A word on this clonotype: A much larger clone differs from this one at a single base, so this may be a read error. DNA of the CDR3: TGTGCCAGCAGCCCTTTTCCGGGAGGAGGCTACGAGCAGTACTTC. This codes for CASSPFPGGGYEQYF. V and J are TRBV7-8 and TRBJ2-7; 7 nucleotides agree with TRBD2. In germline, CDR1 is SGHVS, CDR2 FQNEAQ. CDR3 size: 15 residues. V was clipped by 5 bases and J by 3 bases; unmatched bases: 10. The full variable domain, rest sourced from reference TRBV7-8 and TRBJ2-7, is GAGVSQSPRYKVAKRGQDVALRCDPISGHVSLFWYQQALGQGPEFLTYFQNEAQLDKSGLPSDRFFAERPEGSVSTLKIQRTQQEDSAVYLCASSPFPGGGYEQYFGPGTRLTVT.

J is TRBJ2-7 and V is TRBV5-1, with D perhaps matching TRBD2 (6 bases). The V gene's germline CDR1 is SGHRS and CDR2 YFSETQ. The CDR3 loop spans 14 amino acids. Trimming stripped 0 bases from V and 6 bases from J, with 13 bases between. CDR3 in DNA: TGCGCCAGCAGCTTGGGGGACTCCCTGAGCGAGCAGTACTTC. It encodes CASSLGDSLSEQYF.

This clonotype was detected a few times. The chain employs TRBV12-3 or TRBV12-4 and TRBJ1-1; 7 nucleotides agree with TRBD1. V shed 4 bases and J 6 bases; nucleotides not matched to a gene: 8. This CDR3 is built from 14 residues. The CDR3 sequence: CASSSPPGTAEAFF. The CDR3 region has the DNA TGTGCCAGCAGTTCCCCCCCTGGGACAGCTGAAGCTTTCTTT.

V and J are TRBV5-1 and TRBJ1-1, with TRBD1 as a possible D gene (5 bases). The length of the CDR3 is 13 residues. V lost 8 bases to trimming and J lost 4 bases, with 15 bases between them. Germline V gene lookup returns CDR1 SGHRS and CDR2 YFSETQ. In nucleotides, the CDR3 is TGCGCCAGTGAGAGGGGTTCGGGCACTGAAGCTTTCTTT. Translation gives CASERGSGTEAFF.

This clonotype was found many times. V is TRBV20-1 and J is TRBJ1-2; 7 bases agree with TRBD1. Germline CDR1 and CDR2: DFQATT and SNEGSKA (reference sequence). Trimming at V came to 1 base and at J to 4 bases, leaving 0 bases not matched to a gene. The CDR3 extends over 12 amino acids. The CDR3 DNA is TGCAGTGCTAGAGGACAGGGCTATGGCTACACCTTC. It codes for CSARGQGYGYTF.

This chain uses TRBV28 with TRBJ1-2; 8 bases agree with TRBD1. Germline lookup yields CDR1 MDHEN and CDR2 SYDVKM. The trim removed 10 bases at V and 7 bases at J, leaving 8 bases unmatched. The CDR3 is 12 residues long. CDR3 residues: CAIGQGGPGYTF. CDR3 nucleotides: TGTGCCATCGGACAGGGCGGCCCTGGCTACACCTTC.

In its sample, this clonotype was seen a few times. This rearrangement joins TRBV3-1 to TRBJ1-1, with 9 bases aligning to TRBD1. The V and J ends lost 4 bases and 10 bases, in that order; junction bases with no gene match: 16. Germline values: CDR1 LGHDT, CDR2 YNNKEL (reference sequence). This CDR3 has 16 residues. CDR3 in amino acids: CASSLATGGKGYGAFF. The CDR3 DNA follows: TGTGCCAGCAGCCTAGCGACAGGGGGAAAAGGTTATGGAGCTTTCTTT.

The sample holds a few counts of this clonotype. V usage is TRBV4-1 and J usage is TRBJ2-2; D remains unclear. Germline loops: CDR1 MGHRA, CDR2 YSYEKL. Trimming removed 7 bases at V and 1 base at J, with 10 bases between. This CDR3 has 14 amino acids. The CDR3 DNA follows: TGCGCCAGCACGGGCGGATTGAACACCGGGGAGCTGTTTTTT. Its protein product is CASTGGLNTGELFF.

There are a few counts of this clonotype. The chain has TRBV3-1 and TRBJ2-3; TRBD2 matches at 11 bases. CDR3 size: 19 residues. V lost 0 bases, J lost 5 bases, and 13 bases stayed unmatched. Germline CDR1 and CDR2: LGHDT and YNNKEL (reference sequence). CDR3: CASSQDSFGGLAAKDTQYF. The DNA of the CDR3 is TGTGCCAGCAGCCAAGATTCCTTTGGGGGACTAGCGGCTAAAGATACGCAGTATTTT.

The J gene is TRBJ1-3, the V gene TRBV5-5; unclear D gene. The CDR3 length is 15 residues. Trimming cost V 0 bases and J 3 bases, with 10 bases left between them. The V gene's germline CDR1 is SGHKS and CDR2 YYEKEE (reference sequence). This CDR3 reads CASSLDRNRGNTIYF. CDR3 in DNA: TGTGCCAGCAGCTTGGACCGGAATCGTGGAAACACCATATATTTT.

This clonotype came up a few times. The chain is built from TRBV5-1 and TRBJ2-1; either TRBD1 or TRBD2 may fit D (6 bases each). Trimming stripped 0 bases from V and 3 bases from J, with 13 bases between. Germline V gene data show CDR1 as SGHRS and CDR2 as YFSETQ. This CDR3 is built from 16 residues. CDR3 region: CASSLAGGRGYNEQFF. The CDR3 coding sequence is TGCGCCAGCAGCTTGGCCGGGGGCAGGGGCTACAATGAGCAGTTCTTC.

V is TRBV10-2 and J is TRBJ2-5; perhaps D is TRBD1 or TRBD2 (5 bases each). The CDR3 consists of 13 residues. V lost 8 bases and J 4 bases, leaving 14 bases between the germline ends. Germline CDR1 reads WSHSY; CDR2 reads SAAADI. The CDR3 region has the DNA TGCGCCAGCTCTGTGACAGCGGCAGAGACCCAGTACTTC. It encodes CASSVTAAETQYF.

This clonotype was detected a few times. This rearrangement joins TRBV12-3 or TRBV12-4 to TRBJ1-1; 7 nucleotides match TRBD1. The CDR3 spans 12 residues. After removal of 5 bases from V and 11 bases from J, the junction contained 8 bases not matched to a gene. CDR3 sequence: CASSLQGQMAFF. CDR3 nucleotide sequence: TGTGCCAGCAGTCTCCAGGGACAGATGGCTTTCTTT.

This chain joins TRBV4-1 and TRBJ2-4, with a possible D match to TRBD2 (6 bases). V shed 1 base and J shed 0 bases, with 13 bases lying between them. CDR1 is MGHRA and CDR2 is YSYEKL in the germline V gene. CDR3 length equals 17 residues. The CDR3 DNA follows: TGCGCCAGCAGCCAAGGAACGGAGGGGCTAGCCAAAAACATTCAGTACTTC. Protein: CASSQGTEGLAKNIQYF.

The sample holds many counts of this clonotype. This chain joins TRBV12-3 or TRBV12-4 and TRBJ1-3, with 8 bases matching TRBD1. The CDR3 is 14 amino acids. V lost 3 bases and J lost 2; bases outside the gene matches: 0. CDR3 sequence (DNA): TGTGCCAGCAGTTTGGGACAGGCTGGAAACACCATATATTTT. It is translated as CASSLGQAGNTIYF.

V usage is TRBV7-9 and J usage is TRBJ1-2; D remains ambiguous. Trimming stripped 1 base from V and 8 bases from J, with 20 bases between. The germline gives CDR1 SEHNR, CDR2 FQNEAQ (reference sequence). The CDR3 has 16 residues. CDR3: CASSLEVRQTRGGYTF. In DNA, the CDR3 is TGTGCCAGCAGCTTAGAAGTTCGGCAGACCCGCGGGGGCTACACCTTC.

This clonotype has a handful of counts. The gene calls are TRBV6-1 and TRBJ2-3; D may be TRBD2 (6 bases). The CDR3 extends over 14 amino acids. V lost 5 bases, J lost 4 bases, and 13 bases lay in between. The germline CDR1 and CDR2 sequences are MNHNS and SASEGT. DNA of the CDR3: TGTGCCAGCAGTCGCGGACTATACCCAGATACGCAGTATTTT. This sequence encodes CASSRGLYPDTQYF.

This sequence joins TRBV30 and TRBJ2-3; perhaps TRBD2 as D (5 bases). CDR1 is GTSNPN and CDR2 is SVGIG in the germline V gene (reference sequence). The CDR3 covers 14 residues. V was shortened by 4 bases and J by 4 bases, with 15 bases between the two germline ends. CDR3 sequence reads: CAWTPGTGADTQYF. In DNA form, the CDR3 reads TGTGCCTGGACTCCGGGTACCGGGGCAGATACGCAGTATTTT. Looking up the rest from reference TRBV30 and TRBJ2-3 gives the full variable domain: SQTIHQWPATLVQPVGSPLSLECTVEGTSNPNLYWYRQAAGRGLQLLFYSVGIGQISSEVPQNLSASRPQDRQFILSSKKLLLSDSGFYLCAWTPGTGADTQYFGPGTRLTVL.

This clonotype was observed a few times. The rearrangement uses TRBV9 and TRBJ2-3; a possible D gene is TRBD2 (6 bases). CDR3 length equals 16 residues. CDR1 and CDR2 from the germline V gene are SGDLS and YYNGEE. V dropped 3 bases and J dropped 2 bases, with 16 bases sitting between them. The DNA of the CDR3 is TGTGCCAGCAGCGCCGTGGGCGGGGCCCTCACAGATACGCAGTATTTT. Amino acid sequence: CASSAVGGALTDTQYF.